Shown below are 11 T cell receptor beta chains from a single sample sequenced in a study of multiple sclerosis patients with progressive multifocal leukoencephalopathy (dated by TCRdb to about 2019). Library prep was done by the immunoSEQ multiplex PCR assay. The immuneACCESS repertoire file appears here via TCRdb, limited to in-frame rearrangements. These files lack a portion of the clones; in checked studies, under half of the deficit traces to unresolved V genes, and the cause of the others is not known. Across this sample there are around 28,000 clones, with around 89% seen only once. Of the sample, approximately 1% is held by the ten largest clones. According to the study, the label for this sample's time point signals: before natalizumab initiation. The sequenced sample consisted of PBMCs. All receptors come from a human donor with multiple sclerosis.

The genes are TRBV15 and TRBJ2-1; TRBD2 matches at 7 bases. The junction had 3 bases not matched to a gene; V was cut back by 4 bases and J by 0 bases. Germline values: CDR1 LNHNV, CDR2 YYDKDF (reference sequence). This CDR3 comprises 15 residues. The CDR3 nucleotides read TGTGCCACCAGCATCGGGGGGAACTCCTACAATGAGCAGTTCTTC. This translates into CATSIGGNSYNEQFF.

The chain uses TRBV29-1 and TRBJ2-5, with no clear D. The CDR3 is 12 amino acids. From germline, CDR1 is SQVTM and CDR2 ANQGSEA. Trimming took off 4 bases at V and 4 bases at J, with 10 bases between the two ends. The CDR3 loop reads CSVGRSPETQYF. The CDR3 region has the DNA TGCAGCGTTGGGAGATCCCCAGAGACCCAGTACTTC.

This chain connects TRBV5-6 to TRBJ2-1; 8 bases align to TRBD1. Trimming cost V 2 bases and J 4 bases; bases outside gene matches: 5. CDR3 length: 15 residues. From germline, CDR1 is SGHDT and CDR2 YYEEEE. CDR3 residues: CASSFGQGSYNEQFF. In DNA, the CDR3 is TGTGCCAGCAGCTTCGGACAGGGTTCATACAATGAGCAGTTCTTC.

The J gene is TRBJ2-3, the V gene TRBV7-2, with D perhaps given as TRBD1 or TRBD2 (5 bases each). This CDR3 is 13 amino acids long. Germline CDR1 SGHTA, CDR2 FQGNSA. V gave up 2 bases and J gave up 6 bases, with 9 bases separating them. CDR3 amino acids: CASSLRGADTQYF. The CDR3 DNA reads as TGTGCCAGCAGCTTAAGAGGGGCTGATACGCAGTATTTT. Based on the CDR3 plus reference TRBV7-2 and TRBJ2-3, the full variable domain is GAGVSQSPSNKVTEKGKDVELRCDPISGHTALYWYRQSLGQGLEFLIYFQGNSAPDKSGLPSDRFSAERTGGSVSTLTIQRTQQEDSAVYLCASSLRGADTQYFGPGTRLTVL.

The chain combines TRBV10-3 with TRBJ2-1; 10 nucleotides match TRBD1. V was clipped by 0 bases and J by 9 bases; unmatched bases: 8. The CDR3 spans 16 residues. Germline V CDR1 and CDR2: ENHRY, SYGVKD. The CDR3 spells CAISESTGGSLGEQFF. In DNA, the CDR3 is TGTGCCATCAGTGAGTCGACAGGGGGCTCATTGGGTGAGCAGTTCTTC.

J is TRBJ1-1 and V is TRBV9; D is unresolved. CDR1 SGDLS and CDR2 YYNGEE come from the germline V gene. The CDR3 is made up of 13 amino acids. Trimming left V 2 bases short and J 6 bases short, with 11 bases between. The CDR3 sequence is CASSVGFTAEAFF. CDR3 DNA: TGTGCCAGCAGCGTGGGCTTCACTGCTGAAGCTTTCTTT.

The CDR3 here is CASSITRATNYGYTF. CDR3 bases: TGTGCCAGTAGTATAACCAGGGCCACTAACTATGGCTACACCTTC. The chain uses TRBV19 and TRBJ1-2; D perhaps matches TRBD1 (5 bases). V was cut by 2 bases and J by 0 bases, with 10 bases left in between. Germline-derived CDR1 and CDR2 are LNHDA and SQIVND (reference sequence). The CDR3 length is 15 residues.

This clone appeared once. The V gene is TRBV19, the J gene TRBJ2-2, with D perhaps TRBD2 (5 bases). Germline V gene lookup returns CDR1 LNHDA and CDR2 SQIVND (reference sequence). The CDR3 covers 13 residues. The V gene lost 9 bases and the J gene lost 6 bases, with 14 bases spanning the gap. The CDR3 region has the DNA TGTGCCAGCCGACTAAGCGACCCCGGGGAGCTGTTTTTT. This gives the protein CASRLSDPGELFF. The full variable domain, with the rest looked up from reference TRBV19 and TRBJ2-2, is DGGITQSPKYLFRKEGQNVTLSCEQNLNHDAMYWYRQDPGQGLRLIYYSQIVNDFQKGDIAEGYSVSREKKESFPLTVTSAQKNPTAFYLCASRLSDPGELFFGEGSRLTVL.

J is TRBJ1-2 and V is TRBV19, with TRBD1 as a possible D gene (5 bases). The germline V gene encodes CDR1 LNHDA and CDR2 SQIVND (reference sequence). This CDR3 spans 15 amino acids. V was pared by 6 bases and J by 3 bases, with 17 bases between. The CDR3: CASSRDRGRDYGYTF. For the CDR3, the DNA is TGTGCCAGTAGCCGCGACAGAGGGCGCGACTATGGCTACACCTTC.

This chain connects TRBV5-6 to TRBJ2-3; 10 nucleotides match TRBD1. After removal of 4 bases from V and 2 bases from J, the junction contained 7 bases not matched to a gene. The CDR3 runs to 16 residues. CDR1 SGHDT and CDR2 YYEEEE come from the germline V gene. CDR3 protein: CASSLRQGAVTDTQYF. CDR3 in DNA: TGTGCCAGCAGCCTGAGACAGGGGGCTGTCACAGATACGCAGTATTTT.

The CDR3 region is CASSFGGDTSYEQYF. The DNA for the CDR3 is TGTGCCAGCAGCTTCGGCGGGGACACCTCCTACGAGCAGTACTTC. This chain uses TRBV5-4 with TRBJ2-7; D tentatively reads TRBD1 or TRBD2 (6 bases each). Trimming removed 2 bases at V and 0 bases at J, with 12 bases between. Germline assignment: CDR1 SGHNT and CDR2 YYREEE (reference sequence). The CDR3 has 15 residues.